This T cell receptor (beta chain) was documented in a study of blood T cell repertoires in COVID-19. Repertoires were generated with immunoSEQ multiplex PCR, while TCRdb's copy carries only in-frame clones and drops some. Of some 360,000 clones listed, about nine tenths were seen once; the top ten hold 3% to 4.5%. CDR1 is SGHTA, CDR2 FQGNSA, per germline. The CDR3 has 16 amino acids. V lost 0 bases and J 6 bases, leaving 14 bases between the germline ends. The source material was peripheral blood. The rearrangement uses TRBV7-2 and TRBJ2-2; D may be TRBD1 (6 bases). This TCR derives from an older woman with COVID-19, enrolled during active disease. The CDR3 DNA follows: TGTGCCAGCAGCTTAGCGCTCTGGGGGCAGGCCGGGGAGCTGTTTTTT. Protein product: CASSLALWGQAGELFF.